The 25 T cell receptor beta chains presented below share a single source sample, sequenced in a study of a mutant IDH1 vaccine in newly diagnosed glioma. Regarding time point: week 11, during vaccination. In the vaccine, a single dose held 300 ug of the mutant IDH1 20-mer peptide, along with topical imiquimod. The assay was immunoSEQ multiplex PCR, and TCRdb's table has in-frame clones only and misses some. The profile covers about 120,000 clones, with roughly 90% appearing a single time and roughly 0.62% taken by the ten largest. Antigens for these TCRs are unknown. This specimen consisted of PBMCs, obtained from a glioma patient whose treatment included an IDH1 peptide vaccine. All receptors come from a woman aged 45-65 years with glioma.

The V and J genes are TRBV21-1 and TRBJ1-4. TRBV21-1 is tagged as a pseudogene. The CDR3 is made up of 16 amino acids. CDR3 nucleotides: TGTGCCAGCAGCAAAGTGGGGGGCACAACTAATGAAAAACTGTTTTTT. Its translation is CASSKVGGTTNEKLFF.

This clone has a handful of counts. V usage is TRBV19 and J usage is TRBJ2-2; 14 nucleotides line up with TRBD2. The CDR3 extends over 15 amino acids. Germline CDR1 and CDR2: LNHDA and SQIVND (reference sequence). With 5 bases clipped from V and 8 bases from J, the junction kept 4 bases outside the gene matches. The CDR3 sequence: CASSVGLAGGGELFF. For the CDR3, the DNA is TGTGCCAGTAGTGTCGGACTAGCGGGAGGTGGGGAGCTGTTTTTT.

This chain connects TRBV7-8 to TRBJ1-1, with a possible D match to TRBD1 (5 bases). This CDR3 has 15 amino acids. V was clipped by 5 bases and J by 3 bases, with 16 bases between them. CDR1 is SGHVS and CDR2 is FQNEAQ in the germline V gene. Here the CDR3 reads CASSPRTGVDTEAFF. DNA of the CDR3: TGTGCCAGCAGCCCAAGGACGGGGGTGGACACTGAAGCTTTCTTT. The entire variable domain, with the rest obtained from reference TRBV7-8 and TRBJ1-1, is as follows: GAGVSQSPRYKVAKRGQDVALRCDPISGHVSLFWYQQALGQGPEFLTYFQNEAQLDKSGLPSDRFFAERPEGSVSTLKIQRTQQEDSAVYLCASSPRTGVDTEAFFGQGTRLTVV.

In its sample, this clone was seen once. The chain has TRBV2 and TRBJ2-3, with D perhaps given as TRBD1 or TRBD2 (5 bases each). Per germline, CDR1 SNHLY and CDR2 FYNNEI. The CDR3 covers 16 residues. V lost 6 bases and J lost 6, with 22 bases in between. The CDR3 sequence is CASRKGLGVTVDTQYF. Written as DNA, the CDR3 is TGTGCCAGCAGGAAGGGGCTCGGGGTCACAGTGGATACGCAGTATTTT.

The rearrangement joins TRBV5-1 to TRBJ2-7; 9 bases map to TRBD1. V lost 4 bases, J lost 6 bases, and 8 bases stayed unmatched. Germline V lookup: CDR1 SGHRS, CDR2 YFSETQ. This CDR3 spans 14 amino acids. CDR3 region: CASSHGTGNREQYF. Here the CDR3 DNA reads TGCGCCAGCAGCCATGGGACAGGGAATCGCGAGCAGTACTTC.

V gene TRBV2 combines with J gene TRBJ2-7; D is unresolved. V was cut by 3 bases and J by 0 bases, with 9 bases left in between. The V gene's germline CDR1 is SNHLY and CDR2 FYNNEI. There are 14 residues in the CDR3. Here the CDR3 reads CASSERWGSYEQYF. The DNA of the CDR3 is TGTGCCAGCAGTGAGAGATGGGGCTCCTACGAGCAGTACTTC.

The chain couples TRBV30 to TRBJ2-7; D possibly uses TRBD1 or TRBD2 (5 bases each). CDR3 length equals 13 residues. CDR1 and CDR2 from the germline V gene are GTSNPN and SVGIG (reference sequence). V was pared by 3 bases and J by 6 bases, with 15 bases between. The CDR3, as DNA: TGTGCCTGGAGGGGGGTAGGATTTTCCGAGCAGTACTTC. Translated: CAWRGVGFSEQYF.

To note about this clone: At one end, the junction sequence differs from germline, possibly due to a read error. The chain joins TRBV6-6 to TRBJ2-5; 12 bases match TRBD2. The germline gives CDR1 MNHNY, CDR2 SVGAGI (reference sequence). The CDR3 spans 16 residues. CDR3 in DNA: TGTGCCAGCAGTAACTCGAGGACTAGCGGGACGGGGACCCAGTACTTC. This translates into CASSNSRTSGTGTQYF.

This sequence joins TRBV18 and TRBJ2-5; D may be TRBD1 (6 bases). The V and J ends lost 4 bases and 0 bases respectively, with 9 bases between them. The CDR3 runs 14 residues. Germline V CDR1 and CDR2: KGHSH, LQKENI. The CDR3 region is CASSQTGNQETQYF. The CDR3 DNA is TGTGCCAGCTCACAGACAGGCAACCAAGAGACCCAGTACTTC.

This chain links TRBV19 with TRBJ2-1; 7 nucleotides agree with TRBD1. The V gene's germline CDR1 is LNHDA and CDR2 SQIVND (reference sequence). CDR3 length: 16 residues. V was pared by 5 bases and J by 2 bases, with 9 bases of the junction left unmatched. CDR3 DNA: TGTGCCAGTAGTCTCTACGGGACAGTCGCCTACAATGAGCAGTTCTTC. This translates into CASSLYGTVAYNEQFF.

Only a few counts were recorded for this clone. This chain's CDR3 is CASRADSGNTIYF. Written as DNA, the CDR3 is TGCGCCAGCAGAGCCGACTCTGGAAACACCATATATTTT. The gene calls are TRBV5-1 and TRBJ1-3; D is uncertain. The CDR3 consists of 13 residues. The germline V gene encodes CDR1 SGHRS and CDR2 YFSETQ. V lost 5 bases and J lost 0, with 6 bases in between. Combining the CDR3 with reference TRBV5-1 and TRBJ1-3 gives the whole variable domain KAGVTQTPRYLIKTRGQQVTLSCSPISGHRSVSWYQQTPGQGLQFLFEYFSETQRNKGNFPGRFSGRQFSNSRSEMNVSTLELGDSALYLCASRADSGNTIYFGEGSWLTVV.

The chain carries TRBV6-1 and TRBJ1-2; D unresolved. Trimming removed 0 bases at V and 4 bases at J, with 12 bases between. Germline V gene lookup returns CDR1 MNHNS and CDR2 SASEGT. The CDR3 runs to 15 residues. Here the CDR3 DNA reads TGTGCCAGCAGTGAAGCGCTGGGGTCCGCCTATGGCTACACCTTC. Translated: CASSEALGSAYGYTF.

This clone was detected once. The chain couples TRBV5-1 to TRBJ2-2, with 8 bases aligning to TRBD1. V gave up 3 bases and J gave up 3 bases; unmatched junction bases: 1. The CDR3 loop spans 14 amino acids. CDR1 is SGHRS and CDR2 is YFSETQ in the germline V gene. The CDR3 DNA follows: TGCGCCAGCAGCTGGACAGGGCACACCGGGGAGCTGTTTTTT. This encodes CASSWTGHTGELFF.

This sequence joins TRBV14 and TRBJ2-2, with D perhaps matching TRBD1 or TRBD2 (5 bases each). V lost 0 bases and J 4 bases, leaving 18 bases between the germline ends. Germline V gene lookup returns CDR1 SGHDN and CDR2 FVKESK. This CDR3 comprises 18 residues. This chain's CDR3 is CASSQEGPPGPSTGELFF. As DNA, the CDR3 is TGTGCCAGCAGCCAAGAAGGCCCCCCGGGGCCGAGCACCGGGGAGCTGTTTTTT.

This chain links TRBV7-8 with TRBJ2-7; D ambiguous. Germline-derived CDR1 and CDR2 are SGHVS and FQNEAQ. This CDR3 contains 13 residues. Trimming removed 1 base at V and 0 bases at J, with 4 bases between. The CDR3 is CASSLGVSYEQYF. As DNA, the CDR3 is TGTGCCAGCAGCTTAGGCGTCTCCTACGAGCAGTACTTC.

The V gene is TRBV19, the J gene TRBJ2-3, with D tentatively TRBD1 or TRBD2 (6 bases each). With 2 bases removed from V and 6 bases from J, the gap between germline ends came to 9 bases. From germline, CDR1 is LNHDA and CDR2 SQIVND (reference sequence). CDR3 length equals 13 residues. CDR3 region: CASSIWGADTQYF. In DNA form, the CDR3 reads TGTGCCAGTAGTATATGGGGGGCCGATACGCAGTATTTT. Complete variable domain (other parts from reference TRBV19 and TRBJ2-3): DGGITQSPKYLFRKEGQNVTLSCEQNLNHDAMYWYRQDPGQGLRLIYYSQIVNDFQKGDIAEGYSVSREKKESFPLTVTSAQKNPTAFYLCASSIWGADTQYFGPGTRLTVL.

The chain recombines TRBV10-2 with TRBJ1-3; D is unclear. The CDR3 runs 12 residues. Trimming took off 6 bases at V and 3 bases at J, with 6 bases between the two ends. Germline V CDR1 and CDR2: WSHSY, SAAADI. CDR3 loop: CASREVGNTIYF. DNA of the CDR3: TGCGCCAGCAGAGAGGTTGGAAACACCATATATTTT.

V is TRBV9 and J is TRBJ2-3, with TRBD2 matching 8 bases. After removal of 4 bases from V and 4 bases from J, the junction contained 8 bases not matched to a gene. This CDR3 is 15 amino acids long. Germline V gene sequence: CDR1 SGDLS, CDR2 YYNGEE. Here the CDR3 reads CASSPQRERSDTQYF. The CDR3 DNA reads as TGTGCCAGCAGCCCCCAGCGGGAGAGGTCAGATACGCAGTATTTT.

The rearrangement links TRBV28 to TRBJ1-1, with 7 positions matching TRBD1. The germline V gene encodes CDR1 MDHEN and CDR2 SYDVKM. The CDR3 has 14 residues. V was clipped by 3 bases and J by 5 bases; unmatched bases: 6. CDR3 sequence (DNA): TGTGCCAGCAGTTTGACAGGGTATTGGACTGAAGCTTTCTTT. It is translated as CASSLTGYWTEAFF.

The chain couples TRBV6-6 to TRBJ1-5, with TRBD1 matching 7 bases. Losses at the gene ends were 5 bases for V and 3 bases for J; bases not matched to a gene: 10. CDR1 is MNHNY and CDR2 is SVGAGI in the germline V gene (reference sequence). There are 16 residues in the CDR3. CDR3 bases: TGTGCCAGCAGTACCCGAGGACAGGCCGCCAATCAGCCCCAGCATTTT. This sequence encodes CASSTRGQAANQPQHF.

The rearrangement joins TRBV10-3 to TRBJ2-5, with D possibly being TRBD1 (5 bases). Near its end, the DNA agrees better with TRBJ2-7, so the J call may be wrong. From germline, CDR1 is ENHRY and CDR2 SYGVKD. The CDR3 contains 12 residues. CDR3 nucleotide sequence: TGTGCCATCAGAGGGGCTACTAACGAGCAGTACTTC. It encodes CAIRGATNEQYF.

The chain has TRBV11-2 and TRBJ2-7, with D possibly TRBD1 on 6 matching bases. Germline CDR1 reads SGHAT; CDR2 reads FQNNGV. The CDR3 has 15 amino acids. V was trimmed by 3 bases and J by 0 bases, leaving 12 bases between them. The CDR3 here is CASSFPGQNSYEQYF. As DNA, the CDR3 is TGTGCCAGCAGCTTCCCCGGACAGAACTCCTACGAGCAGTACTTC.

V is TRBV30 and J is TRBJ2-3; a possible D gene is TRBD2 (5 bases). Between the trimmed V and J ends, which lost 3 bases and 8 bases, there was a span of 9 bases. CDR1 is GTSNPN, CDR2 SVGIG, per germline (reference sequence). This CDR3 is 11 amino acids long. CDR3 bases: TGTGCCTGGAGGGGAGCTGGTACGCAGTATTTT. This codes for CAWRGAGTQYF.

The chain joins TRBV11-3 to TRBJ2-7; perhaps TRBD1 as D (5 bases). The CDR3 is 14 amino acids. With 5 bases removed from V and 1 base from J, the gap between germline ends came to 12 bases. Germline V CDR1 and CDR2: SGHNT, YENEEA. The CDR3 loop is CASSLRQQSYEQYF. The DNA for the CDR3 is TGTGCCAGCAGCCTAAGACAGCAGTCCTACGAGCAGTACTTC.

This clone was seen more than once but under ten times. This chain connects TRBV10-1 to TRBJ2-5, with 9 nucleotides matching TRBD1. Germline V gene sequence: CDR1 WNHNN, CDR2 SYGVQD (reference sequence). The length of the CDR3 is 16 residues. Trimming removed 6 bases from V and 2 bases from J; junction bases left unmatched: 10. CDR3 DNA: TGCGCCAGCAGCCCTTACTCCGGGACAGGGCAAGAGACCCAGTACTTC. Its translation is CASSPYSGTGQETQYF.